A single sample is the source of the 5 T cell receptor beta chains below, sequenced in a study of blood T cell repertoires in COVID-19. Profiling relied on immunoSEQ multiplex PCR, and the TCRdb table lists in-frame clones only, not all of them. Of some 150,000 clones in the sample, about 89% were seen once. The source material was peripheral blood. These receptors originate from a man aged 45-65 years with acute or convalescent COVID-19.

This clone was seen just once. The chain couples TRBV10-3 to TRBJ2-7; TRBD1 matches at 10 bases. Germline-derived CDR1 and CDR2 are ENHRY and SYGVKD. This CDR3 has 14 residues. V was pared by 10 bases and J by 3 bases, with 9 bases of the junction left unmatched. CDR3 DNA: TGTGCCACCGGACAGGGGGACCTGTACTACGAGCAGTACGTC. This gives the protein CATGQGDLYYEQYV.

The genes are TRBV10-1 and TRBJ2-5, with 11 bases matching TRBD2. Germline V CDR1 and CDR2: WNHNN, SYGVQD (reference sequence). The CDR3 loop spans 16 amino acids. The trim removed 2 bases at V and 1 base at J, leaving 3 bases unmatched. The CDR3 DNA reads TGCGCCAGCAGTGAGGGACTAGCGGGTTTCCAAGAGACCCAGTACTTC. Translated: CASSEGLAGFQETQYF.

The chain recombines TRBV19 with TRBJ1-5; D gene unclear. Germline V gives CDR1 LNHDA, CDR2 SQIVND (reference sequence). CDR3 size: 15 residues. Trimming shortened V by 3 bases and J by 0 bases, and 9 bases separated the two germline ends. The CDR3 loop reads CASSMNRHSNQPQHF. The CDR3 DNA follows: TGTGCCAGTAGTATGAATAGACATAGCAATCAGCCCCAGCATTTT.

This clone showed up just once. This chain joins TRBV2 and TRBJ1-2; D call uncertain. Germline assignment: CDR1 SNHLY and CDR2 FYNNEI. The V and J ends lost 5 bases and 7 bases respectively, with 11 bases between them. The CDR3 sequence is 12 residues long. CDR3 region: CASSLGSSGYTF. CDR3 nucleotide sequence: TGTGCCAGCAGTCTGGGCTCAAGTGGCTACACCTTC.

The rearrangement links TRBV5-1 to TRBJ2-1; TRBD1 matches 8 bases. The CDR3 runs 15 residues. The V gene end was trimmed by 3 bases and the J gene end by 12 bases; junction bases not matched to a gene: 14. The germline V gene encodes CDR1 SGHRS and CDR2 YFSETQ. The CDR3 DNA reads TGCGCCAGCAGCTCTGGCGGCAGGGGGCTTATGGGGCAGTTCTTC. Encoded protein: CASSSGGRGLMGQFF.